This T cell receptor beta chain was captured in a study of blood T cells in healthy people across ages. Primed by a sample-barcoded 5' primer and a J-beta primer mix, a second PCR proceeded for 7 to 11 cycles. MiXCR, run by TCRdb on the 5' RACE reads, gives a single entry per CDR3 protein. The sample has approximately 810,000 distinct CDR3 sequences; about 30% are singletons. Germline CDR1 is SEHNR and CDR2 is FQNEAQ (reference sequence). V was pared by 2 bases and J by 6 bases, with 15 bases between. The CDR3 has 15 residues. This clonotype showed up many times. Russia was home to the donors, healthy Caucasian individuals aged roughly 6 to 95. Samples had at least 6.5 million PBMCs isolated from them. Per sample, no less than 5.5 micrograms of total RNA were extracted.

The rearrangement uses TRBV7-9 and TRBJ2-3; the D gene is possibly TRBD1 (5 bases). Sample: blood. The receptor was isolated from a woman older than 75 in good health. CDR3 bases: TGTGCCAGCAGCTTACAGGGCCCGGCCCTGGATACGCAGTATTTT. Amino acid sequence: CASSLQGPALDTQYF.